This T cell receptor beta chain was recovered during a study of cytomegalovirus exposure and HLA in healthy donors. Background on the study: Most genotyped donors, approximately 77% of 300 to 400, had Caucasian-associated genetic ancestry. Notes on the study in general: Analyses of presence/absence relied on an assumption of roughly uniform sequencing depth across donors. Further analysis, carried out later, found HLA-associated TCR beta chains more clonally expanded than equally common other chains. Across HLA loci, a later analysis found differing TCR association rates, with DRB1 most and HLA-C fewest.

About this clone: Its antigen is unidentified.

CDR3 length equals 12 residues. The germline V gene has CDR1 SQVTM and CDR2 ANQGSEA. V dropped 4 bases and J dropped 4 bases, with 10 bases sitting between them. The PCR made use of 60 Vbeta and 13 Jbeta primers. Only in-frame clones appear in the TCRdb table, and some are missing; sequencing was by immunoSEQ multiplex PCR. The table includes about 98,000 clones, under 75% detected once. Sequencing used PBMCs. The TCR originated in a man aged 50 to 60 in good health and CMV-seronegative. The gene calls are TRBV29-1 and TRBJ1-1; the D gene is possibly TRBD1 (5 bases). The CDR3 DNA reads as TGCAGCGTTGGGTCAGGGCGCACTGAAGCTTTCTTT. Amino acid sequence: CSVGSGRTEAFF.